Below, 25 T cell receptor beta chains from the same sample are listed, as sequenced in a study of T cell responses to AZD1222 COVID-19 vaccine. Clones were read by immunoSEQ multiplex PCR, and TCRdb kept only the in-frame ones, dropping some. The sample lists some 120,000 clones; about nine tenths were seen once. Here the sequenced sample was peripheral blood, taken on day 0 of AZD1222 vaccination. All receptors come from an adult in good health.

The chain has TRBV11-2 and TRBJ2-5; 9 nucleotides line up with TRBD1. V was clipped by 3 bases and J by 5 bases; unmatched bases: 7. Germline loops: CDR1 SGHAT, CDR2 FQNNGV. This CDR3 region has 15 residues. CDR3 nucleotide sequence: TGTGCCAGCAGCTTGGCCGGGACAGGGATGGAGACCCAGTACTTC. Translating it yields CASSLAGTGMETQYF.

The chain joins TRBV30 to TRBJ1-3; maybe TRBD1 (5 bases). This CDR3 is 20 amino acids long. Per the germline V gene, CDR1 is GTSNPN and CDR2 is SVGIG (reference sequence). V was shortened by 3 bases and J by 0 bases, with 27 bases between the two germline ends. The CDR3 sequence: CAWRDGTSAGLPLSGNTIYF. In DNA form, the CDR3 reads TGTGCCTGGAGGGACGGGACGTCTGCGGGTCTGCCCCTCTCTGGAAACACCATATATTTT.

The rearrangement joins TRBV3-1 (or the pseudogene TRBV3-2) to TRBJ2-3; D is ambiguous. The CDR3 has 16 residues. From germline, CDR1 is LGHDT and CDR2 YNNKEL (reference sequence). Trimming took off 1 base at V and 4 bases at J, with 15 bases between the two ends. The CDR3: CASSQVVTYFADTQYF. The CDR3 coding sequence is TGTGCCAGCAGCCAAGTGGTGACCTATTTTGCAGATACGCAGTATTTT.

The rearrangement links TRBV5-4 to TRBJ1-2; 9 nucleotides agree with TRBD1. CDR3 length equals 14 residues. V lost 3 bases to trimming and J lost 5 bases; unmatched junction nucleotides: 5. Germline-derived CDR1 and CDR2 are SGHNT and YYREEE (reference sequence). This CDR3 reads CASSWGQGSYGYTF. The CDR3 DNA reads TGTGCCAGCAGCTGGGGACAGGGTTCTTATGGCTACACCTTC.

CDR3 DNA sequence: TGTGCCAGCAGCTGGAGACAGGGCTTTAGCAATCAGCCCCAGCATTTT. Protein sequence: CASSWRQGFSNQPQHF. The rearrangement links TRBV6-2 or TRBV6-3 to TRBJ1-5, with 7 bases matching TRBD1. The germline gives CDR1 MNHEY, CDR2 SVGEGT. J was trimmed by 0 bases and V by 6 bases; bases with no gene match: 8. The CDR3 consists of 16 residues.

This clone was seen just once. The CDR3 DNA follows: TGTGCCAGCAGCCCGGGGACACACACAGATACGCAGTATTTT. It encodes CASSPGTHTDTQYF. This sequence joins TRBV11-3 and TRBJ2-3, with a possible D match to TRBD1 (6 bases). Germline CDR1 reads SGHNT; CDR2 reads YENEEA. V was pared by 5 bases and J by 2 bases, with 11 bases between. This CDR3 comprises 14 residues.

The chain couples TRBV12-5 to TRBJ2-5; D unresolved. The CDR3 runs to 10 residues. CDR1 is LGHNT and CDR2 is FRNRAP in the germline V gene. Trimming pared 4 bases from V and 9 bases from J, leaving 6 bases between. The chain's CDR3 is CASGSSSQYF. The CDR3 bases are TGTGCTAGTGGTTCCTCCTCCCAGTACTTC.

The chain uses TRBV19 and TRBJ1-2; D gene ambiguous. The V end was cut by 1 base, the J end by 5 bases, with 11 bases between. This CDR3 region has 14 residues. Germline CDR1 LNHDA, CDR2 SQIVND (reference sequence). The CDR3 DNA follows: TGTGCCAGTAGTATAGCTCGGGTCCCGTATGGCTACACCTTC. Residues: CASSIARVPYGYTF.

Only one count was recorded for this clone. The V call is TRBV6-5, the J call TRBJ2-2, with 12 bases that match TRBD1. With 7 bases clipped from V and 6 bases from J, the junction kept 6 bases outside the gene matches. The CDR3 loop spans 15 amino acids. CDR1 MNHEY and CDR2 SVGAGI come from the germline V gene. This CDR3 reads CASKRDRGLSGELFF. The DNA of the CDR3 is TGTGCCAGCAAGCGGGACAGGGGGCTTTCCGGGGAGCTGTTTTTT.

This clone has only one observation. This rearrangement joins TRBV6-2 or TRBV6-3 to TRBJ2-7; D is ambiguous. Germline V gene data show CDR1 as MNHEY and CDR2 as SVGEGT. V shed 2 bases and J shed 5 bases, with 7 bases lying between them. The CDR3 consists of 12 residues. The CDR3: CASSYPLDEQYF. CDR3 bases: TGTGCCAGCAGTTACCCCCTCGACGAGCAGTACTTC.

The J gene is TRBJ1-4, the V gene TRBV18, with 10 nucleotides matching TRBD1. This CDR3 contains 14 residues. Germline values: CDR1 KGHSH, CDR2 LQKENI. V was pared by 2 bases and J by 6 bases, with 0 bases of the junction left unmatched. The CDR3 DNA reads as TGTGCCAGCTCACCAGGGACAGGGGATGAAAAACTGTTTTTT. This encodes CASSPGTGDEKLFF.

The rearrangement uses TRBV6-5 and TRBJ1-2; maybe TRBD1 (6 bases). Per germline, CDR1 MNHEY and CDR2 SVGAGI. This CDR3 has 12 residues. V lost 8 bases, J lost 4 bases, and 11 bases lay in between. CDR3 protein: CASSDRPYGYTF. DNA for the CDR3: TGTGCCAGCTCGGACAGACCCTATGGCTACACCTTC.

The J gene is TRBJ1-1, the V gene TRBV9; D unresolved. V lost 0 bases to trimming and J lost 4 bases, with 7 bases between them. The CDR3 runs 13 residues. Germline values: CDR1 SGDLS, CDR2 YYNGEE. CDR3 coding DNA: TGTGCCAGCAGCGTAGGAGGGAGCACTGAAGCTTTCTTT. This sequence encodes CASSVGGSTEAFF.

The gene calls are TRBV19 and TRBJ2-3, with D possibly called TRBD1 or TRBD2 (5 bases each). V was shortened by 0 bases and J by 1 base, with 23 bases between the two germline ends. The CDR3 spans 20 residues. Per the germline V gene, CDR1 is LNHDA and CDR2 is SQIVND (reference sequence). DNA for the CDR3: TGTGCCAGTAGTATAGATCTTGGGGCCCGATGGGGGATCGGCACAGATACGCAGTATTTT. It encodes CASSIDLGARWGIGTDTQYF.

CDR3 coding DNA: TGCGCCAGCAGCTTACGTGGAGGCGGGGGCACAGATACGCAGTATTTT. It codes for CASSLRGGGGTDTQYF. The genes are TRBV5-1 and TRBJ2-3; D may be TRBD2 (6 bases). Trimming stripped 2 bases from V and 1 base from J, with 14 bases between. Germline-derived CDR1 and CDR2 are SGHRS and YFSETQ. CDR3 length: 16 residues. The variable domain in full, with the rest retrieved from reference TRBV5-1 and TRBJ2-3, is KAGVTQTPRYLIKTRGQQVTLSCSPISGHRSVSWYQQTPGQGLQFLFEYFSETQRNKGNFPGRFSGRQFSNSRSEMNVSTLELGDSALYLCASSLRGGGGTDTQYFGPGTRLTVL.

The rearrangement uses TRBV19 and TRBJ2-7; TRBD1 matches at 10 bases. Germline V gene sequence: CDR1 LNHDA, CDR2 SQIVND (reference sequence). Germline trimming cut 3 bases from V and 6 bases from J; bases unmatched to any gene: 11. This CDR3 has 16 amino acids. CDR3 loop: CASSISSGTGASEQYF. The DNA of the CDR3 is TGTGCCAGTAGTATTAGTTCCGGGACAGGGGCTTCCGAGCAGTACTTC.

The rearrangement uses TRBV27 and TRBJ2-1; D is ambiguous. Between the trimmed V and J ends, which lost 2 bases and 4 bases, there was a span of 6 bases. CDR3 length: 13 amino acids. Germline V gives CDR1 MNHEY, CDR2 SMNVEV (reference sequence). CDR3 nucleotides: TGTGCCAGCAGTTTAGACTGGTACAATGAGCAGTTCTTC. Its protein product is CASSLDWYNEQFF.

This clone came up a few times. The chain is built from TRBV11-2 and TRBJ2-7; a possible D gene is TRBD1 (5 bases). CDR3 length: 15 residues. Trimming shortened V by 0 bases and J by 3 bases, and 12 bases separated the two germline ends. CDR1 and CDR2 from the germline V gene are SGHAT and FQNNGV. Written as DNA, the CDR3 is TGTGCCAGCAGCTTAGACAAGGGGCTGAGCTACGAGCAGTACTTC. This codes for CASSLDKGLSYEQYF.

This clone has only one observation. The chain employs TRBV27 and TRBJ1-5; possibly TRBD1 for D (6 bases). Germline CDR1 and CDR2: MNHEY and SMNVEV (reference sequence). Between the trimmed V and J ends, which lost 2 bases and 6 bases, there was a span of 11 bases. The CDR3 has 14 amino acids. The CDR3 bases are TGTGCCAGCAGTTTAAAGGGGGGCGGTCAGCCCCAGCATTTT. It translates to CASSLKGGGQPQHF.

This rearrangement joins TRBV7-6 to TRBJ1-1, with 7 bases identical to TRBD1. Germline loops: CDR1 SGHVS, CDR2 FNYEAQ. Trimming at V came to 1 base and at J to 1 base, leaving 9 bases not matched to a gene. The CDR3 is 17 amino acids. CDR3 amino acids: CASSLEQTGVRNTEAFF. CDR3 nucleotides: TGTGCCAGCAGCTTAGAACAAACAGGGGTAAGGAACACTGAAGCTTTCTTT.

The chain is built from TRBV9 and TRBJ1-2; the D is unclear. Trimming left V 2 bases short and J 7 bases short, with 12 bases between. Per the germline V gene, CDR1 is SGDLS and CDR2 is YYNGEE. This CDR3 contains 13 residues. The CDR3 loop reads CASSVGGLGGYTF. CDR3 in DNA: TGTGCCAGCAGCGTGGGAGGGTTAGGTGGCTACACCTTC.

V gene TRBV2 combines with J gene TRBJ2-3, with D perhaps assigned TRBD1 or TRBD2 (5 bases each). The V end was cut by 8 bases, the J end by 4 bases, with 16 bases between. The germline CDR1 and CDR2 sequences are SNHLY and FYNNEI. The CDR3 has 14 amino acids. CDR3 DNA sequence: TGTGCCAGCGGATGGGACCTAAGTGCAGATACGCAGTATTTT. This encodes CASGWDLSADTQYF.

The rearrangement links TRBV7-9 to TRBJ2-7; TRBD1 might be the D (5 bases). CDR1 is SEHNR, CDR2 FQNEAQ, per germline (reference sequence). V shed 5 bases and J shed 1 base, with 9 bases lying between them. CDR3 length: 13 residues. CDR3 coding DNA: TGTGCCAGCAGCGCGAGACAGTCCTACGAGCAGTACTTC. The encoded protein is CASSARQSYEQYF.

The rearrangement joins TRBV3-1 (or the pseudogene TRBV3-2) to TRBJ1-2; no definite D call. This CDR3 comprises 15 residues. Germline V gene lookup returns CDR1 LGHDT and CDR2 YNNKEL (reference sequence). Deletions cut 2 bases from V and 5 bases from J, with 15 bases between. CDR3 sequence (DNA): TGTGCCAGCAGCCAAAGGAGGGAAGGAGGTTATGGCTACACCTTC. As protein: CASSQRREGGYGYTF.

The chain has TRBV5-6 and TRBJ1-5; a weak D match, TRBD1 (5 bases). The germline V and J ends were trimmed by 4 bases and 7 bases, with 15 bases remaining between them. Germline assignment: CDR1 SGHDT and CDR2 YYEEEE. The CDR3 spans 14 residues. The CDR3: CASSLGGREQPQHF. For the CDR3, the DNA is TGTGCCAGCAGCCTAGGTGGCAGGGAACAGCCCCAGCATTTT.